This T cell receptor (beta chain) is from a study of shared clonotypes between healthy human individuals. CD8 cells regarded as naive lacked CD45RO, were positively chosen for CCR7, and omitted terminally differentiated effector memory CD45RA+ cells. Every donor, a Caucasian adult, lived in Nashville, Tennessee. The germline gives CDR1 PRHDT, CDR2 FYEKMQ (reference sequence). The CDR3 has 15 residues. V lost 0 bases and J lost 7, with 12 bases in between. Clones were read by immunoSEQ multiplex PCR, and TCRdb kept only the in-frame ones, dropping some. Of around 2,000,000 clones listed, about 95% are singletons.

The clonotype was recovered from a man aged 18 to 35 in good health. The genes are TRBV13 and TRBJ1-4, with a possible D match to TRBD1 (6 bases). Sequencing was done on a sample of naive CD8+ T cells sorted from blood. CDR3 region: CASSLGNRVGEKLFF. CDR3 coding DNA: TGTGCCAGCAGCTTAGGGAACAGGGTGGGTGAAAAACTGTTTTTT.